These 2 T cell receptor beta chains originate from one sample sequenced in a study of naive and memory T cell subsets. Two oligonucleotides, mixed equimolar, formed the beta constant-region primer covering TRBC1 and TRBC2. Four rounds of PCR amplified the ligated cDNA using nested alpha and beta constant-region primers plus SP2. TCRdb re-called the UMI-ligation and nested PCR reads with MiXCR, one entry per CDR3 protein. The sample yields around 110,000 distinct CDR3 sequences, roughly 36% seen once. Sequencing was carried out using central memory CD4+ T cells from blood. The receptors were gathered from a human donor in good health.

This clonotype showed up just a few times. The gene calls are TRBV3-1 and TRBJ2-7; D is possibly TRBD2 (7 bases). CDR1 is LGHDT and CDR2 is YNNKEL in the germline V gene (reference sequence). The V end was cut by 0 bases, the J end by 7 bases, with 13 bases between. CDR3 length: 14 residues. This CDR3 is CASSQDRGRGEQYF. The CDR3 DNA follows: TGTGCCAGCAGCCAAGACCGGGGGCGGGGGGAGCAGTACTTC.

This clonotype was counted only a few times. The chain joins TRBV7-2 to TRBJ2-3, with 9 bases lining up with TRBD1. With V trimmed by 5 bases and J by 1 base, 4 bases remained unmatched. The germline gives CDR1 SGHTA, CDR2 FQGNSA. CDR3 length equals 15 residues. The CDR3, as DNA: TGTGCCAGCAGCAACAGGGGGCACGGCACAGATACGCAGTATTTT. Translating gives CASSNRGHGTDTQYF.